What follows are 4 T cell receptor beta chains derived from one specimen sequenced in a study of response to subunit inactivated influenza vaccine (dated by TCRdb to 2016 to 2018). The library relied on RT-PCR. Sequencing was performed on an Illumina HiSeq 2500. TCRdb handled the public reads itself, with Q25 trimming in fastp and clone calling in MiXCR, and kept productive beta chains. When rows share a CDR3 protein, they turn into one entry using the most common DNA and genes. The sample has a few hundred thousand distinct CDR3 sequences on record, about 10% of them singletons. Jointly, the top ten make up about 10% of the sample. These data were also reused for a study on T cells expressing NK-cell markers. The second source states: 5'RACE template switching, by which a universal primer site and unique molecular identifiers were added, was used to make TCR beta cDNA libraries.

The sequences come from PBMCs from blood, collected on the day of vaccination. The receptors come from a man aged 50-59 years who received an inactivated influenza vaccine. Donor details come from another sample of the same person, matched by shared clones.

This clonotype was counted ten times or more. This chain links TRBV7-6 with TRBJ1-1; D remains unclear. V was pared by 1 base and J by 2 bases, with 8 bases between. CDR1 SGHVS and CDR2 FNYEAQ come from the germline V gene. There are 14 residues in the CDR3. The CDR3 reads CASSLVSENTEAFF. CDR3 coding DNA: TGTGCCAGCAGCTTAGTATCCGAAAACACTGAAGCTTTCTTT.

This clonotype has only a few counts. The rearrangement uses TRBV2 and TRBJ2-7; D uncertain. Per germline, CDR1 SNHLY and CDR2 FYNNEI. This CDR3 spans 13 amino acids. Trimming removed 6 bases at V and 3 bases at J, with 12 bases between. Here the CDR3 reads CASSEETLYEQYF. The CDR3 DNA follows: TGTGCCAGCAGCGAGGAAACCCTCTACGAGCAGTACTTC.

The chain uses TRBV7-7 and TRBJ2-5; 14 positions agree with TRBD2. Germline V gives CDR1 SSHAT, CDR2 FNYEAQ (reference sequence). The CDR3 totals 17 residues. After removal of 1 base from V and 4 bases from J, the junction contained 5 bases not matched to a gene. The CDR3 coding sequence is TGTGCCAGCAGCTTAGAAGGGACTAGCGGGAGAGTAGAGACCCAGTACTTC. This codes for CASSLEGTSGRVETQYF.

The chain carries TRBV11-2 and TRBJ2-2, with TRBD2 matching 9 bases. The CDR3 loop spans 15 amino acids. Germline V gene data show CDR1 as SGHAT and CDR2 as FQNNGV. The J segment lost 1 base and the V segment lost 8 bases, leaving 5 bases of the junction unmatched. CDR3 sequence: CASRSSGVNTGELFF. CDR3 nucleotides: TGTGCCAGCCGCTCTAGCGGGGTGAACACCGGGGAGCTGTTTTTT.